The next 21 T cell receptor beta chains were all read from a single sample in a study of blood T cell repertoires in COVID-19. Data came from immunoSEQ multiplex PCR; TCRdb stores just in-frame clones and leaves some out. In the table there are 95,000 to 150,000 clones, about four fifths of which are singletons. Sequenced sample: PBMCs or T cells enriched from blood (not recorded which). These receptors came from a woman aged 25 to 45 who had recovered from COVID-19.

The V and J genes are TRBV2 and TRBJ2-2, with D possibly being TRBD2 (6 bases). CDR3 length: 13 residues. Germline V gives CDR1 SNHLY, CDR2 FYNNEI. Trimming pared 11 bases from V and 1 base from J, leaving 11 bases between. The CDR3 DNA sequence: TGTGCCGGAGGGACGGAGAACACCGGGGAGCTGTTTTTT. Amino acids: CAGGTENTGELFF.

J is TRBJ1-2 and V is TRBV5-1, with 11 bases fitting TRBD1. V trimming: 4 bases; J trimming: 4 bases; junction bases outside the gene matches: 3. There are 14 residues in the CDR3. The germline gives CDR1 SGHRS, CDR2 YFSETQ. The CDR3, as DNA: TGCGCCAGCAGCCGGACAGGGGGCGGCTATGGCTACACCTTC. Translating it yields CASSRTGGGYGYTF.

The V and J genes are TRBV6-4 and TRBJ1-1; D call uncertain. Looked up from germline, CDR1 is MRHNA and CDR2 is SNTAGT. V lost 7 bases and J lost 0, with 12 bases in between. This CDR3 contains 14 residues. CDR3 protein: CASTRDGMNTEAFF. CDR3 in DNA: TGTGCCAGCACCCGCGACGGGATGAACACTGAAGCTTTCTTT.

The chain uses TRBV7-2 and TRBJ2-7; the match to TRBD2 covers 12 bases. The length of the CDR3 is 15 residues. V dropped 4 bases and J dropped 4; count of bases not matched to a gene: 5. Germline assignment: CDR1 SGHTA and CDR2 FQGNSA. The CDR3 DNA sequence: TGTGCCAGCAGCTCCAGGACTAGCGGGATATACGAGCAGTACTTC. Translated: CASSSRTSGIYEQYF. Full variable domain (outside the CDR3, taken from reference TRBV7-2 and TRBJ2-7): GAGVSQSPSNKVTEKGKDVELRCDPISGHTALYWYRQSLGQGLEFLIYFQGNSAPDKSGLPSDRFSAERTGGSVSTLTIQRTQQEDSAVYLCASSSRTSGIYEQYFGPGTRLTVT.

This rearrangement joins TRBV18 to TRBJ1-5; D may be TRBD1 (5 bases). Germline CDR1 reads KGHSH; CDR2 reads LQKENI. Trimming pared 4 bases from V and 0 bases from J, leaving 10 bases between. The CDR3 loop spans 15 amino acids. CDR3 nucleotide sequence: TGTGCCAGCTCACGGCAGGGTCTTAGCAATCAGCCCCAGCATTTT. Its translation: CASSRQGLSNQPQHF. The entire variable domain, with the rest obtained from reference TRBV18 and TRBJ1-5, is as follows: NAGVMQNPRHLVRRRGQEARLRCSPMKGHSHVYWYRQLPEEGLKFMVYLQKENIIDESGMPKERFSAEFPKEGPSILRIQQVVRGDSAAYFCASSRQGLSNQPQHFGDGTRLSIL.

This chain uses TRBV7-9 with TRBJ2-1, with D possibly matching TRBD2 (5 bases). The CDR3 extends over 14 amino acids. The V and J ends lost 1 base and 10 bases respectively, with 14 bases between them. Germline CDR1 and CDR2: SEHNR and FQNEAQ (reference sequence). The CDR3 DNA sequence: TGTGCCAGCAGCTTAGACCGCCGGGGAGAAGAGCAGTTCTTC. Amino acid sequence: CASSLDRRGEEQFF.

V and J are TRBV3-1 (or the pseudogene TRBV3-2) and TRBJ2-3, with a tentative D call TRBD2 (6 bases). V lost 7 bases and J lost 1, with 15 bases in between. The length of the CDR3 is 15 residues. Germline CDR1 LGHDT, CDR2 YNNKEL (reference sequence). CDR3 sequence (DNA): TGTGCCAGCACCCCCGGGAGATATGGCACAGATACGCAGTATTTT. Translated: CASTPGRYGTDTQYF.

The gene calls are TRBV7-2 and TRBJ2-5; 11 nucleotides align to TRBD2. The CDR3 has 14 amino acids. The trim removed 8 bases at V and 5 bases at J, leaving 7 bases unmatched. The germline CDR1 and CDR2 sequences are SGHTA and FQGNSA. The CDR3: CASQRVAGGETQYF. The CDR3 DNA sequence: TGTGCCAGCCAAAGGGTAGCGGGAGGGGAGACCCAGTACTTC.

The chain links TRBV2 to TRBJ2-7; D might be TRBD1 (6 bases). V dropped 6 bases and J dropped 5 bases, with 17 bases sitting between them. The germline gives CDR1 SNHLY, CDR2 FYNNEI. This CDR3 region has 14 residues. The DNA for the CDR3 is TGTGCCAGCAGGAAGGAACAGGGTGGTAACGAGCAGTACTTC. Protein product: CASRKEQGGNEQYF.

The V gene is TRBV29-1, the J gene TRBJ2-7, with no clear D. Trimming took 6 bases from V and 3 from J, leaving 9 bases between them. Germline CDR1 SQVTM, CDR2 ANQGSEA. The CDR3 length is 11 residues. The CDR3 region is CSVQTYYEQYF. CDR3 nucleotides: TGCAGCGTGCAGACATACTACGAGCAGTACTTC.

This chain connects TRBV30 to TRBJ1-1; D is possibly TRBD1 (5 bases). Per the germline V gene, CDR1 is GTSNPN and CDR2 is SVGIG (reference sequence). The CDR3 has 13 residues. Trimming took off 0 bases at V and 10 bases at J, with 15 bases between the two ends. The CDR3 loop is CAWSVRQLWGAFF. The CDR3 DNA reads TGTGCCTGGAGTGTCCGACAGCTTTGGGGAGCTTTCTTT.

The chain links TRBV18 to TRBJ1-6, with 8 bases fitting TRBD1. J was trimmed by 5 bases and V by 6 bases; bases with no gene match: 3. The CDR3 totals 14 residues. CDR1 is KGHSH, CDR2 LQKENI, per germline. The CDR3: CASSLDRDNSPLHF. The CDR3, as DNA: TGTGCCAGCTCTCTGGACAGGGATAATTCACCCCTCCACTTT.

The chain recombines TRBV27 with TRBJ2-1, with no clear D. V was cut by 6 bases and J by 12 bases, with 15 bases left in between. Germline CDR1 reads MNHEY; CDR2 reads SMNVEV (reference sequence). The length of the CDR3 is 12 residues. The CDR3 DNA reads TGTGCCAGCAGGACATCAGAGTTCGGGCAGTTCTTC. Its translation is CASRTSEFGQFF.

The chain uses TRBV7-3 and TRBJ2-3; TRBD2 matches at 7 bases. Germline-derived CDR1 and CDR2 are SGHTA and FQGTGA. Trimming took 3 bases from V and 1 from J; bases not matched to a gene: 10. CDR3 length: 17 amino acids. CDR3 region: CASSFGGVATGTDTQYF. Written as DNA, the CDR3 is TGTGCCAGCAGCTTTGGGGGGGTGGCGACAGGCACAGATACGCAGTATTTT. The complete variable domain, with remaining parts taken from reference TRBV7-3 and TRBJ2-3, reads GAGVSQTPSNKVTEKGKYVELRCDPISGHTALYWYRQSLGQGPEFLIYFQGTGAADDSGLPNDRFFAVRPEGSVSTLKIQRTERGDSAVYLCASSFGGVATGTDTQYFGPGTRLTVL.

The rearrangement links TRBV7-2 to TRBJ1-1; 8 positions agree with TRBD1. The CDR3 has 18 amino acids. V shed 5 bases, J shed 1 base, and the junction held 15 bases outside the gene matches. The germline gives CDR1 SGHTA, CDR2 FQGNSA. Here the CDR3 reads CASSPRITGTGPNTEAFF. CDR3 nucleotides: TGTGCCAGCAGCCCGAGAATCACCGGGACAGGACCGAACACTGAAGCTTTCTTT.

This chain joins TRBV3-1 (or the pseudogene TRBV3-2) and TRBJ2-2, with a tentative D call TRBD1 (6 bases). With 4 bases removed from V and 0 bases from J, the gap between germline ends came to 12 bases. Germline V CDR1 and CDR2: LGHDT, YNNKEL (reference sequence). This CDR3 contains 16 residues. Here the CDR3 reads CASSRRQAANTGELFF. The CDR3, as DNA: TGTGCCAGCAGCCGACGACAGGCCGCGAACACCGGGGAGCTGTTTTTT.

This chain joins TRBV5-6 and TRBJ1-2; no firm D call. This CDR3 has 13 amino acids. V lost 0 bases and J lost 4, with 7 bases in between. The germline CDR1 and CDR2 sequences are SGHDT and YYEEEE. The CDR3 DNA is TGTGCCAGCAGCTTGGGAGGAAGCTATGGCTACACCTTC. Translated, it gives CASSLGGSYGYTF.

This clone was seen a handful of times. This sequence joins TRBV5-1 and TRBJ1-2; D not certain. The CDR3 consists of 12 residues. Germline V gene data show CDR1 as SGHRS and CDR2 as YFSETQ. Trimming cost V 4 bases and J 3 bases, with 7 bases left between them. CDR3 DNA: TGCGCCAGCAGCCCCCGGGACTATGGCTACACCTTC. Its protein product is CASSPRDYGYTF.

This rearrangement joins TRBV28 to TRBJ2-3, with D maybe TRBD2 (5 bases). The germline V gene encodes CDR1 MDHEN and CDR2 SYDVKM. This CDR3 contains 12 residues. Deletions cut 6 bases from V and 2 bases from J, with 6 bases between. The CDR3: CASSGVTDTQYF. The CDR3 DNA sequence: TGTGCCAGCAGCGGGGTCACAGATACGCAGTATTTT.

This chain connects TRBV19 to TRBJ2-3, with 10 bases that match TRBD1. V was clipped by 7 bases and J by 5 bases; unmatched bases: 3. The germline gives CDR1 LNHDA, CDR2 SQIVND (reference sequence). The CDR3 is made up of 13 amino acids. The CDR3 DNA reads as TGTGCCAGTATTGACAGGGGGCAAGATACGCAGTATTTT. Protein product: CASIDRGQDTQYF.

V and J are TRBV2 and TRBJ1-2; possible D gene TRBD1, 5 bases. This CDR3 contains 16 residues. V was trimmed by 6 bases and J by 3 bases, leaving 20 bases between them. Germline CDR1 SNHLY, CDR2 FYNNEI. CDR3 DNA sequence: TGTGCCAGCAGCCCCGGGGGGGAGGGGATATACTATGGCTACACCTTC. This gives the protein CASSPGGEGIYYGYTF. Full variable domain (rest looked up from reference TRBV2 and TRBJ1-2): EPEVTQTPSHQVTQMGQEVILRCVPISNHLYFYWYRQILGQKVEFLVSFYNNEISEKSEIFDDQFSVERPDGSNFTLKIRSTKLEDSAMYFCASSPGGEGIYYGYTFGSGTRLTVV.